Listed below are T cell receptor beta chains from one sample, sequenced in a study of cytomegalovirus exposure and HLA in healthy donors. Sequenced by immunoSEQ multiplex PCR; TCRdb stores in-frame clones only, minus some. Of about 100,000 clones detected, about 75% appear once; the ten largest clones hold 13% to 15%. Source material: PBMCs. These receptors were obtained from a male donor in good health and CMV-seropositive. The CDR3 runs from the conserved cysteine through the conserved F or W. The D gene is left open where the match is weak. Clone size, where shown, is once, few, many, or a class for clones that have expanded.

size,D,V,J,CDR3,DNA
-,TRBD1,TRBV7-2,TRBJ1-1,CASSSRWRQGGFGNTEAFF,TGTGCCAGCAGCTCACGGTGGCGACAGGGGGGGTTCGGGAACACTGAAGCTTTCTTT
-,-,TRBV6-5,TRBJ2-5,CASSYSMTAIQETQYF,TGTGCCAGCAGTTACTCGATGACAGCGATTCAAGAGACCCAGTACTTC
-,TRBD2,TRBV5-1,TRBJ2-3,CASSTGLAGGITDTQYF,TGCGCCAGCAGCACCGGACTAGCGGGGGGGATCACAGATACGCAGTATTTT
few,TRBD1,TRBV10-2,TRBJ1-1,CASSESTPGWTGKTEAFF,TGCGCCAGCAGTGAGTCGACTCCGGGCTGGACAGGGAAGACTGAAGCTTTCTTT
-,TRBD1,TRBV6-5,TRBJ2-7,CASTRTGTANYEQYF,TGTGCCAGCACTAGGACCGGGACAGCAAACTACGAGCAGTACTTC
-,-,TRBV11-2,TRBJ1-3,CASRFGGGDFGNTIYF,TGTGCCAGCAGGTTTGGCGGGGGAGATTTTGGAAACACCATATATTTT
-,-,TRBV6-4,TRBJ2-1,CASSDIEGSYNEQFF,TGTGCCAGCAGTGATATTGAGGGTTCCTACAATGAGCAGTTCTTC
-,-,TRBV5-1,TRBJ1-4,CASSPVGALPTNEKLFF,TGCGCCAGCAGCCCGGTGGGGGCGCTTCCAACTAATGAAAAACTGTTTTTT
-,-,TRBV10-3,TRBJ1-1,CAISGSDRGEAFF,TGTGCCATCAGTGGTTCTGACCGGGGTGAAGCTTTCTTT
-,-,TRBV19,TRBJ2-7,CASSIGSGRTYEQYF,TGTGCCAGTAGTATAGGTTCAGGCCGAACCTACGAGCAGTACTTC